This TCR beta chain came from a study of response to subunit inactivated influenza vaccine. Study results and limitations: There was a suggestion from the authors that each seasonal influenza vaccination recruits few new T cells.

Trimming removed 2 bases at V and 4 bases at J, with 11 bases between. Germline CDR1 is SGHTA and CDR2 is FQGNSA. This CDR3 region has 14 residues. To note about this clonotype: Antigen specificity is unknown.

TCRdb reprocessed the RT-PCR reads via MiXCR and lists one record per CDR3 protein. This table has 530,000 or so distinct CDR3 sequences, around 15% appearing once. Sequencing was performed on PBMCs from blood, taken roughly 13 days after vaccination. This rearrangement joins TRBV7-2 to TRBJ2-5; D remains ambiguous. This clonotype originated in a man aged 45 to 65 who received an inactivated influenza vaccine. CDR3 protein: CASSLRSTPETQYF. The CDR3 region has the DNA TGTGCCAGCAGCTTAAGGTCTACCCCAGAGACCCAGTACTTC.